This T cell receptor (beta chain) was obtained from a study of blood T cell repertoires in COVID-19. Study context: Italy, Spain and the United States were the sources of the convalescent and acute COVID-19 samples. PBMCs, B-cell-depleted T cells, or T cells provided the cDNA or gDNA that made up the material.

The V gene's germline CDR1 is SEHNR and CDR2 FQNEAQ (reference sequence). The CDR3 spans 12 residues. Trimming at V came to 5 bases and at J to 8 bases, leaving 2 bases not matched to a gene. Source study methods: Nucleated cell counts were estimated from reference gene primer amplification. Using immunoSEQ multiplex PCR, the repertoire was profiled, and TCRdb retains in-frame clones only, with some absent. That table furnishes V, J and clone size, whereas the DNA furnished D and trimming. The table includes about 76,000 clones, approximately 85% detected once. The receptor's source is a human donor in a cohort sampled during active COVID-19. Input material: peripheral blood. The genes are TRBV7-9 and TRBJ2-1; TRBD1 matches at 8 bases. The DNA for the CDR3 is TGTGCCAGCAGCGCACAGGGGGATGAGCAGTTCTTC. Amino acid sequence: CASSAQGDEQFF. The complete variable domain, with remaining parts taken from reference TRBV7-9 and TRBJ2-1, reads DTGVSQNPRHKITKRGQNVTFRCDPISEHNRLYWYRQTLGQGPEFLTYFQNEAQLEKSRLLSDRFSAERPKGSFSTLEIQRTEQGDSAMYLCASSAQGDEQFFGPGTRLTVL.